The present entry profiles one T cell receptor beta chain with its context. The germline gives CDR1 SGHAT, CDR2 FQNNGV. V shed 3 bases and J shed 8 bases, with 16 bases lying between them. This CDR3 contains 15 residues. The entry originates in a study of shared clonotypes between healthy human individuals. Produced via immunoSEQ multiplex PCR; TCRdb's table is partial and in-frame only. This table has about 2.5 million clones, less than 95% appearing once. This clonotype was sampled from a young man in good health. Some clones in this sample may be carry-over from other donors' samples. J is TRBJ1-4 and V is TRBV11-2; no firm D call. What was sequenced was naive CD4+ T cells from PBMCs. Subset here: CD45RA+ positively selected. This CDR3 reads CASSLGSFVIEKLFF. CDR3 bases: TGTGCCAGCAGCTTGGGGTCCTTCGTTATCGAAAAACTGTTTTTT. Based on the CDR3 plus reference TRBV11-2 and TRBJ1-4, the full variable domain is EAGVAQSPRYKIIEKRQSVAFWCNPISGHATLYWYQQILGQGPKLLIQFQNNGVVDDSQLPKDRFSAERLKGVDSTLKIQPAKLEDSAVYLCASSLGSFVIEKLFFGSGTQLSVL.